A selection of T cell receptor beta chains follows, all from one sample in a study of cytomegalovirus exposure and HLA in healthy donors. Assay: immunoSEQ multiplex PCR; the TCRdb copy retains only in-frame clones and omits some. The sample lists 200,000 to 250,000 clones, around 75% seen once, with less than 2% in the top ten. Sequencing was done on a sample of PBMCs. All receptors derive from a woman aged 30 to 39 in good health and CMV-seronegative. The conserved cysteine and the conserved F or W are not part of the CDR3 here.

V gene	CDR3 protein
TRBV4-3	ASSPQRTNEKLF
TRBV11-3	ASSPTGTGGSYEQY
TRBV5-1	ASSLYPGNSYEQY
TRBV11-2	ASSLAGGPTTDTQY
TRBV6-1	ASSELVPSGGYT
TRBV20-1	SAKQNTEAF
TRBV4-1	ASSQDETDFYGYT
TRBV30	ALAERGRLGEQY
TRBV6-1	ASSEDLAGGETQY
TRBV18	ASSPQGAETEAF
TRBV25-1	ASRKPDRGRSNQPQH
TRBV12-5	ASGRTGGTGELF
TRBV7-9	ASSFGQGEREAF
TRBV6-5	ASSESGGQETQY
TRBV2	ASSWTDGGTQY
TRBV5-1	ASSPGNRVTEAF
TRBV12-5	ASGLNANRDNEQF
TRBV6-5	ASSYLLGGELF
TRBV5-6	ASSLGLQGHGYT
TRBV15	ATSRGAGGRGTGANVLT
TRBV15	ATSRLAGGNTDTQY
TRBV5-4	ASSPPGGNREQY
TRBV6-6	ASSSPGYGYT
TRBV5-5	ASSFQGWGYT
TRBV25-1	ASRQFSTDTQY
TRBV9	ASSPRSGVSDSPLH
TRBV27	ASSQAGNNEKLF
TRBV19	ASRNTGAGRLEAF
TRBV30	AWGRGNNYGYT
TRBV6-4	ASSERQGLAKNIQY
TRBV19	ASSIVWGQKFSYNEQF
TRBV7-9	ASSSGHPSGANVLT
TRBV5-1	ASSSQGQGIGYGYT
TRBV5-4	ASSSTDRLPTDTQY
TRBV6-5	ASSEVGNRAEAF
TRBV11-2	ASSPMGTGLTEAF
TRBV6-4	ASSEGPGYGYT
TRBV6-1	ASSEGSFSNQPQH
TRBV2	ASSGGAGQETQY
TRBV5-1	ASSTGQGASVIGYGYT
TRBV6-5	ASIGQGAAGELF
TRBV7-6	ASSYRLGNEQF
TRBV10-3	AISERELSYEQY
TRBV7-9	ASSRQNARAF
TRBV4-2	ASRPGGGGNYNEQF
TRBV27	ASSPRSGTTYNEQF
TRBV7-3	ASSTRLAGATDTQY
TRBV7-3	ASSLEQGAYNEQF
TRBV6-5	ASSNQGANQPQH
TRBV29-1	SVGGLAGGDTQY
TRBV11-2	ASSLSAEAF
TRBV7-3	ASSKTGGFGYT
TRBV13	ASSPYRGVDEKLF
TRBV15	ATSDQGNFNTEAF
TRBV7-8	ASSHATGLAGFYNEQF
TRBV6-5	ASSYSSGGTYEQY
TRBV2	ASRLAGGRSSYNEQF
TRBV27	ASSLWGTRGLEQY